This entry describes one T cell receptor (beta chain). What it binds is not known. It may be a read error: a sequence one base away is much more abundant. Germline CDR1 reads KGHSH; CDR2 reads LQKENI. The CDR3 sequence is 15 residues long. These data are taken from a study of early T cells in non-severe SARS-CoV-2 infection. Study-wide background: Unpaired chains resulted from sequencing bulk RNA of unsorted whole blood.

Study conclusions and caveats: Anti-spike CD8 responses were favored by VDJdb matching, which missed private and CD4 specificities.

Individual cDNA molecules received unique molecular identifiers during library preparation. TCRdb re-called the 5' RACE reads with MiXCR, one entry per CDR3 protein. Among 32,000 or so distinct CDR3 sequences listed, 5.7% were seen once. Sequencing was performed on whole blood. The chain recombines TRBV18 with TRBJ1-3; D perhaps matches TRBD1 (5 bases). This TCR was sampled from an adult who was a healthcare worker with PCR-confirmed SARS-CoV-2 infection or an uninfected control (not recorded which). The CDR3 spells CASSRGTDSGNIIYF. In DNA, the CDR3 is TGTGCCAGCTCGCGAGGGACCGATTCTGGAAACATCATATATTTT.